This TCR beta chain was captured by sequencing in a study of shared clonotypes between healthy human individuals. Trimming at V came to 7 bases and at J to 4 bases, leaving 10 bases not matched to a gene. Looked up from germline, CDR1 is SNHLY and CDR2 is FYNNEI. The CDR3 is 16 amino acids. TCRdb's copy holds only in-frame clones and misses some; the assay was immunoSEQ multiplex PCR. The sample consists of 1,500,000 or so clones, roughly 95% of them appearing once. The sample was naive CD4+ T cells sorted from blood. Noted subset: CD45RA+ positively selected. The chain is built from TRBV2 and TRBJ2-2, with 9 bases fitting TRBD1. The receptor was isolated from a man younger than 45 in good health. The CDR3 DNA reads as TGTGCCAGCATCATGGCCAGGACAGGGGTCACCGGGGAGCTGTTTTTT. Residues: CASIMARTGVTGELFF.